This T cell receptor beta chain was profiled in a study of blood T cells in healthy people across ages. With a J-beta primer mix and a sample-barcoded 5' primer, a second PCR ran about 6 to 11 cycles. TCRdb re-analysed the 5' RACE reads in MiXCR, keeping a single row per CDR3 protein. This table has about 800,000 distinct CDR3 sequences, 58% appearing once. Regarding the study as a whole: PBMCs that were unsorted prevented a conclusive naive versus antigen-experienced comparison. It was the long-lived donors that had more naive CD4+ cells and higher diversity than aged donors.

V dropped 0 bases and J dropped 8 bases, with 13 bases sitting between them. This CDR3 region has 13 residues. CDR1 DFQATT and CDR2 SNEGSKA come from the germline V gene (reference sequence). Notes on this clonotype: Its antigen is not known.

This sequence was found in a man in his thirties or forties in good health. Sequences were obtained from blood. V gene TRBV20-1 combines with J gene TRBJ1-1; D is unclear. The CDR3, as DNA: TGCAGTGCTAGAGATCAAGGGCAATCGGAAGCTTTCTTT. Its translation is CSARDQGQSEAFF.